This T cell receptor (beta chain) was captured by sequencing in a study of T cells after yellow fever vaccination (dated by TCRdb to about 2019). Notes on the research overall: Libraries from fractions with low cell numbers were prepared with the SMART-Seq v4 Ultra Low Input RNA kit. To track T-cell clones before and after primary and booster YFV17D yellow fever vaccination, bulk TCR alpha and beta repertoires were sequenced longitudinally. Blood was drawn at multiple timepoints before and after primary and secondary immunization, with bulk PBMC replicates and cell subsets isolated. The cohort comprised two healthy male donors, one aged 18 to 29 and one aged 30 to 40 years. Points the paper makes about the study in general: Compared with the primary T-cell response, the secondary T-cell response was weaker but faster, peaking on day 5 rather than day 15. A small fraction of clonotypes showed up in both the CD4 and CD8 compartments, probably as a result of convergent recombination. Because the study included only two donors, the extent to which the findings can be generalized is limited. Most clones expanded after primary vaccination were re-detected after the booster (around 96% of CD4 and more than 70% of CD8), suggesting broad memory maintenance. Computational filtering was needed because FACS-sorted repertoires could contain abundant contaminating clonotypes from the bulk population.

The treatment or condition label here, explained by the study, means: live attenuated yellow fever vaccine strain. PBMCs were isolated from peripheral blood using a standard Ficoll-Paque protocol. Epitope-specific CD8 T cells were sorted using a dextramer loaded with the yellow fever NS4B epitope peptide, with anti-CD3 and anti-CD8 staining. TriZol was used to extract RNA from bulk PBMCs, CD4 and CD8 fractions, and dextramer-positive and dextramer-negative fractions. This clonotype has just a few counts. Nothing much larger sits one base from this clone, and base qualities are not available. TCR cDNA was made using 5'RACE template switching, a step that added a universal primer site and unique molecular identifiers. cDNA synthesis was primed from both the TCR alpha and TCR beta constant segments. Two PCR steps were used to amplify libraries, with sample barcodes and sequencing adapters being added in the second step. Sequencing of libraries was performed on Illumina HiSeq 2500 (2x100 bp) or NovaSeq (2x150 bp). Under the source paper's analysis protocol: Demultiplexing of reads and collapsing into UMI consensus sequences were performed with MIGEC, and V(D)J alignment was carried out with MiXCR. Vaccine-responding clonotypes were defined with edgeR using replicate PBMC samples, requiring FDR below 0.01 and a log2 fold change above 5 up to day 15. Each bulk clonotype was labeled CD4 or CD8 based on which sequenced repertoire, CD4 or CD8, contained the clonotype at higher abundance. NS4B-specific clonotypes were defined as those at least 10-fold enriched in dextramer-positive over dextramer-negative fractions; CD4-biased clonotypes were excluded. TCRdb itself trimmed the public reads at Q25 with fastp, ran MiXCR and retained productive beta chains. Merged by CDR3 protein, the rows form single entries marked with the most common genes and DNA. The V and J calls, along with clone size, are taken from TCRdb and not from the paper's own processing. This sample comprises 100,000 or so distinct CDR3 sequences, about 8.8% of them detected only once. The ten top clones hold around 17% of the sample.

V drops 3 bases and J drops 4 bases, leaving 4 bases in between. The CDR3 holds 11 amino acids from the cysteine to the phenylalanine. Solely the CDR3 DNA is kept, with 33 bases framed from the first base. From the germline V gene (reference sequence), CDR1 is GTSNPN and CDR2 is SVGIG. Sequencing was performed on CD8+ T cells not binding an NS4B(214-222) dextramer, sorted from PBMCs, taken roughly 14 days after the first yellow fever vaccination. The label giving this sample's cell subset or site can be read as: NS4B epitope dextramer-negative CD8 T cells. Recombination connected TRBV30 to TRBJ2-1, with the D gene not clear enough to name. The origin of this receptor is a man between 18 and 35 years old who received the YFV17D yellow fever vaccine. The DNA reads TGTGCCTGGAGAGCGTACAATGAGCAGTTCTTC. It specifies CAWRAYNEQFF.